The clone carrying this T cell receptor (beta chain) was observed many times. Its antigen is as yet unknown. MiXCR was run by TCRdb on the multiplex PCR reads, yielding one entry per CDR3 protein. The sample records under 15,000 distinct CDR3 sequences, approximately 60% being singletons. This sample was included in a study of breast tumors, draining lymph nodes, adjacent tissues. Study-wide findings and caveats: Tumors had less TCR diversity than lymph nodes, more than nontumor tissue. Data only fit, rather than demonstrated, lymph node origin of most tumor T cells. Findings are consistent with lymph node origin and intratumoral expansion of most tumor T cells.

CDR3 length: 13 amino acids. Trimming cost V 4 bases and J 8 bases, with 13 bases left between them. CDR1 and CDR2 (germline): KGHDR, SFDVKD. Input material: tumor-adjacent breast tissue. The sequence was collected from a female donor with breast cancer. Some clones in this sample may be carry-over from other donors' samples. The chain joins TRBV24-1 to TRBJ1-1, with D unresolved. This chain's CDR3 is CATSDPNWTEAFF. CDR3 DNA sequence: TGTGCCACCAGTGACCCTAACTGGACGGAAGCTTTCTTT.